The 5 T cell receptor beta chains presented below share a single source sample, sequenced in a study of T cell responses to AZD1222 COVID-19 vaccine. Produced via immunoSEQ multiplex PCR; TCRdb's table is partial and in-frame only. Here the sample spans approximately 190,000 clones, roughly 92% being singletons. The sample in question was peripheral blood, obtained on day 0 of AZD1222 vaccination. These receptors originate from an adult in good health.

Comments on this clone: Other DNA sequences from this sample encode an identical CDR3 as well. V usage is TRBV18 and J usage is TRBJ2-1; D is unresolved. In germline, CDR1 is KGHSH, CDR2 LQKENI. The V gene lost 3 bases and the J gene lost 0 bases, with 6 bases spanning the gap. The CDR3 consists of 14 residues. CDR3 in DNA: TGTGCCAGCTCACCGGTGAGCTCCTACAATGAGCAGTTCTTC. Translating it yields CASSPVSSYNEQFF.

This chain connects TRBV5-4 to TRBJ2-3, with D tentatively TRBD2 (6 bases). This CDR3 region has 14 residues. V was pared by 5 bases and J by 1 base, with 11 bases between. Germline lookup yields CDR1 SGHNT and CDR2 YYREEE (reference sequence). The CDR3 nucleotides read TGTGCCAGCAGTAGGGGCGGGGGCACAGATACGCAGTATTTT. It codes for CASSRGGGTDTQYF.

The CDR3, as DNA: TGTGCCAGCAGGTACGGCGCAGGGTACGGCTACGAGCAGTACTTC. Amino acid sequence: CASRYGAGYGYEQYF. The chain joins TRBV25-1 to TRBJ2-7; D might be TRBD1 (5 bases). CDR1 MGHDK and CDR2 SYGVNS come from the germline V gene. The CDR3 runs to 15 residues. Trimming removed 6 bases at V and 3 bases at J, with 18 bases between.

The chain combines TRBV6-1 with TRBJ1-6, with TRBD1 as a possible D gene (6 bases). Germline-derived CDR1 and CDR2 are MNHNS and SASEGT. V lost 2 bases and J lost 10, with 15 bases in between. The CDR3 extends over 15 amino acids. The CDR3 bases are TGTGCCAGCAGTGAAAGGGGGTCCGGGCCCTCACCCCTCCACTTT. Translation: CASSERGSGPSPLHF.

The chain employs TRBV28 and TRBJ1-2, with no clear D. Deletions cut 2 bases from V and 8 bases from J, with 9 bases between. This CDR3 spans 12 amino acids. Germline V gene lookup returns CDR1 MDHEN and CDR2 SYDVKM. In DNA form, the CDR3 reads TGTGCCAGCAGTTTAATTCCAGGCGGCTACACCTTC. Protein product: CASSLIPGGYTF.